This T cell receptor beta chain is from a study of cytotoxic CD8 clonotypes in ibrutinib-treated CLL. Findings and limits, study-wide: Contraction or stability on treatment characterized the public clonotypes, which were uncommon.

With respect to this clone: The antigen remains unidentified.

With cryopreserved PBMCs as the source, around 2 micrograms of genomic DNA went to TCR beta libraries. Deep sequencing aimed at 1 in 200,000 to 1 in 1 million T cells' resolution. Using immunoSEQ multiplex PCR, the repertoire was profiled, and TCRdb retains in-frame clones only, with some absent. This table has 130,000 to 150,000 clones, around three quarters appearing once. Germline CDR1 reads SGHAT; CDR2 reads FQNNGV. Unmatched junction bases numbered 8, after V lost 7 bases and J lost 2 bases. The CDR3 consists of 15 residues. The rearrangement links TRBV11-2 to TRBJ2-7; 10 bases line up with TRBD1. This receptor was taken from a human donor with chronic lymphocytic leukemia. This specimen was PBMCs, taken after 12 months of ibrutinib treatment. CDR3 sequence reads: CASTYRDRGPYEQYF. DNA for the CDR3: TGTGCCAGCACCTACCGGGACAGGGGACCCTACGAGCAGTACTTC.